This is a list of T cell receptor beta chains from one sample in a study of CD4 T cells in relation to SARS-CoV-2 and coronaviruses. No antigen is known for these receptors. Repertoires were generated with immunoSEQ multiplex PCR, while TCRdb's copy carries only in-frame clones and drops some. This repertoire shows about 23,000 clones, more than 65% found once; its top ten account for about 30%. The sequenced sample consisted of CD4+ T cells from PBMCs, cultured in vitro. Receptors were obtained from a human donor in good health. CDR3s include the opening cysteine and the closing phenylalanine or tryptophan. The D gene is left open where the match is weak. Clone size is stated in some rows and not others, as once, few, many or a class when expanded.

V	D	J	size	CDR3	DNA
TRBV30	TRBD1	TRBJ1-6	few	CAWSVAGGRSPLHF	TGTGCCTGGAGTGTGGCAGGGGGAAGATCACCCCTCCACTTT
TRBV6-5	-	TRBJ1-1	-	CASSRQERTEAFF	TGTGCCAGCAGTAGGCAGGAGCGCACTGAAGCTTTCTTT
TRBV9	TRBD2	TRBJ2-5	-	CASSPAPRSGSETQYF	TGTGCCAGCAGCCCCGCCCCTCGTAGCGGGAGTGAGACCCAGTACTTC
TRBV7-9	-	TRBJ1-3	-	CASALGGHSGNTIYF	TGTGCCAGCGCCCTGGGGGGGCACTCTGGAAACACCATATATTTT
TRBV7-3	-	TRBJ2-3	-	CASSSTTRDTQYF	TGTGCCAGCAGCTCAACCACTCGAGATACGCAGTATTTT
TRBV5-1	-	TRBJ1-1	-	CASSLGELNTEAFF	TGCGCCAGCAGCTTGGGGGAATTGAACACTGAAGCTTTCTTT
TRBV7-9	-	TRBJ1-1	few	CASSPKGGNTEAFF	TGTGCCAGCAGCCCAAAGGGGGGGAACACTGAAGCTTTCTTT
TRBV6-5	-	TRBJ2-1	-	CASSYSGYEQFF	TGTGCCAGCAGTTACTCAGGTTATGAGCAGTTCTTC
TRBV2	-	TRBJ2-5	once	CASRPNREQTQYF	TGTGCCAGCAGACCAAACAGGGAACAGACCCAGTACTTC
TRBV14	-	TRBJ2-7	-	CASSQYRYEQYF	TGTGCCAGCAGCCAATATCGCTACGAGCAGTACTTC
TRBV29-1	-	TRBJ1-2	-	CSVQENYGYTF	TGCAGCGTACAGGAGAACTATGGCTACACCTTC
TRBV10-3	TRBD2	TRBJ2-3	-	CAISEGLAVRGTDTQYF	TGTGCCATCAGTGAAGGCCTAGCGGTCCGCGGTACAGATACGCAGTATTTT
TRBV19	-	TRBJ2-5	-	CASSPNSGRETQYF	TGTGCCAGTAGTCCCAACTCGGGACGGGAGACCCAGTACTTC
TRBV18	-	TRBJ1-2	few	CASSPLPVNYGYTF	TGTGCCAGCTCACCACTCCCCGTTAACTATGGCTACACCTTC
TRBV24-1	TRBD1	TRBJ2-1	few	CATSGDRGSNEQFF	TGTGCCACCTCGGGGGACAGGGGGTCCAATGAGCAGTTCTTC
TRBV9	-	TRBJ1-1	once	CASSVVPGWGNTEAFF	TGTGCCAGCAGCGTAGTCCCAGGGTGGGGGAACACTGAAGCTTTCTTT